The 6 T cell receptor beta chains below come from one sample, sequenced in a study of shared clonotypes between healthy human individuals. The protocol was immunoSEQ multiplex PCR, while the TCRdb copy is restricted to in-frame clones and leaves out a portion. The repertoire holds some 700,000 clones, with about nine tenths as singletons. Material: memory CD8+ T cells from PBMCs. As for subset: CD45RO+ cells pooled with CCR7-negative TemRA cells. The receptors stem from a man aged 18-30 years in good health. Some clones in this sample may be carry-over from other donors' samples.

V and J are TRBV9 and TRBJ2-2; D may be TRBD2 (6 bases). V lost 0 bases to trimming and J lost 0 bases, with 6 bases between them. The germline V gene encodes CDR1 SGDLS and CDR2 YYNGEE. The CDR3 is 15 amino acids. The CDR3, as DNA: TGTGCCAGCAGCGTAGCTAGCGCGAACACCGGGGAGCTGTTTTTT. Its translation: CASSVASANTGELFF.

The chain employs TRBV9 and TRBJ2-1, with TRBD2 identical over 13 bases. The CDR3 is 15 residues long. The germline gives CDR1 SGDLS, CDR2 YYNGEE. V lost 5 bases and J lost 6; bases outside the gene matches: 5. The CDR3 region is CASSSRLAGGNEQFF. The CDR3 DNA reads as TGTGCCAGCAGTAGTCGACTAGCGGGAGGCAATGAGCAGTTCTTC.

This chain uses TRBV30 with TRBJ1-4; D gene uncertain. Per germline, CDR1 GTSNPN and CDR2 SVGIG (reference sequence). CDR3 length: 13 residues. V was cut by 5 bases and J by 6 bases, with 13 bases left in between. The CDR3, as DNA: TGTGCCTGGCGACACCTCGGACATGAAAAACTGTTTTTT. Amino acids: CAWRHLGHEKLFF.

This clone was observed a single time. The chain is built from TRBV15 and TRBJ2-7; TRBD1 matches 8 bases. Losses at the gene ends were 9 bases for V and 2 bases for J; bases not matched to a gene: 6. CDR1 and CDR2 from the germline V gene are LNHNV and YYDKDF (reference sequence). There are 13 residues in the CDR3. This CDR3 reads CATQGQDTYEQYF. CDR3 nucleotide sequence: TGTGCCACACAGGGACAGGATACCTACGAGCAGTACTTC.

The V and J genes are TRBV14 and TRBJ2-1; 11 positions agree with TRBD2. The J segment lost 2 bases and the V segment lost 5 bases, leaving 8 bases of the junction unmatched. CDR3 length equals 17 residues. From germline, CDR1 is SGHDN and CDR2 FVKESK. CDR3 in amino acids: CASSSEVAGGPYNEQFF. The CDR3 DNA reads TGTGCCAGCAGCTCGGAAGTAGCGGGAGGGCCCTACAATGAGCAGTTCTTC.

There are a few counts of this clone. V is TRBV25-1 and J is TRBJ1-1; 7 bases match TRBD1. CDR1 and CDR2 from the germline V gene are MGHDK and SYGVNS. This CDR3 region has 12 residues. V trimming: 7 bases; J trimming: 4 bases; junction bases outside the gene matches: 3. In DNA, the CDR3 is TGTGCCAGCACCCGACAGGGCACTGAAGCTTTCTTT. Protein sequence: CASTRQGTEAFF.